Sequencing of this TCR beta chain was carried out in a study of T cells in Graves' hyperthyroidism and ophthalmopathy. It was RNA transcripts that yielded the amplified TCR beta CDR3 regions. First-round RT-PCR of the TCR CDR3 relied on the HTBI primer set. Via MiXCR, TCRdb re-called the multiplex PCR reads, giving one row per CDR3 protein. In the table there are 600,000 to 750,000 distinct CDR3 sequences, 17% of which are singletons. After removal of 5 bases from V and 2 bases from J, the junction contained 3 bases not matched to a gene. Germline V lookup: CDR1 SEHNR, CDR2 FQNEAQ (reference sequence). The CDR3 runs 16 residues. The table lists this clonotype with many counts.

This rearrangement joins TRBV7-9 to TRBJ2-5; TRBD2 matches at 15 bases. This TCR came from a man between 45 and 60 years old with Graves' hyperthyroidism. Material: blood. This CDR3 is CASSRGLAGGQETQYF. The CDR3 DNA is TGTGCCAGCAGCCGAGGACTAGCGGGAGGGCAAGAGACCCAGTACTTC. Using reference TRBV7-9 and TRBJ2-5 for the parts outside the CDR3, the full variable domain is DTGVSQNPRHKITKRGQNVTFRCDPISEHNRLYWYRQTLGQGPEFLTYFQNEAQLEKSRLLSDRFSAERPKGSFSTLEIQRTEQGDSAMYLCASSRGLAGGQETQYFGPGTRLLVL.